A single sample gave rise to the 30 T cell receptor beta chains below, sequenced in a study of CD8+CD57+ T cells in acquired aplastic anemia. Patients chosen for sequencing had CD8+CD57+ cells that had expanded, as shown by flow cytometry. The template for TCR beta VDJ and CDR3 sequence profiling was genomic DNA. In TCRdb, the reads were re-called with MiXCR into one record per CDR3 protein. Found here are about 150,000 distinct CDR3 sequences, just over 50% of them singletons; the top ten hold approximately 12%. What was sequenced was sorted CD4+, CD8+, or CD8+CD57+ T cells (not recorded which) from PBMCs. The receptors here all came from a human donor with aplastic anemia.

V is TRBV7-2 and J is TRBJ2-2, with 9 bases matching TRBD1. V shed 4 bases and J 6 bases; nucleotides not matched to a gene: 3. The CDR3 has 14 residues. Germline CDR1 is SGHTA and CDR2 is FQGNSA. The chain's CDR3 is CASSSRQGAGELFF. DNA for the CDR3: TGTGCCAGCAGCTCGCGACAGGGGGCCGGGGAGCTGTTTTTT.

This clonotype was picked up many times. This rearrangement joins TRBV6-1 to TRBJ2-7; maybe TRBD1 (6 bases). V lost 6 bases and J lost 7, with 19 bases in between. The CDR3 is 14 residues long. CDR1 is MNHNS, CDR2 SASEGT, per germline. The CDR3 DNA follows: TGTGCCAGCAGCTCCGGGACACCACGTTGGGAGCAGTACTTC. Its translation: CASSSGTPRWEQYF.

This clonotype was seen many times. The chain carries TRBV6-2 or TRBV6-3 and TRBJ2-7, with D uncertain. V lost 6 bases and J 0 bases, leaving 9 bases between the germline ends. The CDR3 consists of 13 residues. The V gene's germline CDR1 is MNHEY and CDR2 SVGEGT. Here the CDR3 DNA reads TGTGCCAGCAGGCCCCCCGGCTCCTACGAGCAGTACTTC. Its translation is CASRPPGSYEQYF.

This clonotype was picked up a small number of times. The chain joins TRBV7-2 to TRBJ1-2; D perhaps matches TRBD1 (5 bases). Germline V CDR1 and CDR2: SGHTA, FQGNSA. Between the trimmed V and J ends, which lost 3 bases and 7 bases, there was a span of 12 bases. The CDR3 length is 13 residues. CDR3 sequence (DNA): TGTGCCAGCAGCTTGGGGCGGAGGGGTGGCTACACCTTC. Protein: CASSLGRRGGYTF.

The CDR3 region has the DNA TGTGCCAGTAGTCTCGGACAGGGTAATAGGTATGGCTACACCTTC. It specifies CASSLGQGNRYGYTF. The chain carries TRBV19 and TRBJ1-2, with TRBD1 identical over 8 bases. Germline CDR1 reads LNHDA; CDR2 reads SQIVND (reference sequence). After removal of 5 bases from V and 5 bases from J, the junction contained 10 bases not matched to a gene. CDR3 length equals 15 residues.

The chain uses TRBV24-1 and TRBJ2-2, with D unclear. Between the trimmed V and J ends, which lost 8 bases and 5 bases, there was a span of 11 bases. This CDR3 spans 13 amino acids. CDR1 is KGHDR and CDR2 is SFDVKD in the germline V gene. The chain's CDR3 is CATKGTQTGELFF. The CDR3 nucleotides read TGTGCCACCAAGGGTACTCAGACCGGGGAGCTGTTTTTT.

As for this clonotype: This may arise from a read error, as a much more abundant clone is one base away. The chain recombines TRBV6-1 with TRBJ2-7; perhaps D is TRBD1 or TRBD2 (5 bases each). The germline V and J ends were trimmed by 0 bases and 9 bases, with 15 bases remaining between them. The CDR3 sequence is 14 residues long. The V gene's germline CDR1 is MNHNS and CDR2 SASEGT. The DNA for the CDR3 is TGTGCCAGCAGTGAAGCCGGGACGTTCTGGGGGCAGTACTTC. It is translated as CASSEAGTFWGQYF.

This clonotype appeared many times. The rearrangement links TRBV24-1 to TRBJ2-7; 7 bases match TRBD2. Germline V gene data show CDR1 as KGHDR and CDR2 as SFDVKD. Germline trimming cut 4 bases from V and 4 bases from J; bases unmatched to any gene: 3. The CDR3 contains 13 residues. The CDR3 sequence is CATSEGEGYEQYF. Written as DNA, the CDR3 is TGTGCCACCAGTGAAGGGGAGGGGTACGAGCAGTACTTC.

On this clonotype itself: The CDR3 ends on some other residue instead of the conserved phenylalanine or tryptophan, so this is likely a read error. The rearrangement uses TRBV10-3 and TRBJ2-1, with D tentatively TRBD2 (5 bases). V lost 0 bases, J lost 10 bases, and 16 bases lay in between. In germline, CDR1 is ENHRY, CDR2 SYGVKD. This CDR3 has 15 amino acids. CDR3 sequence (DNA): TGTGCCATCAGTGAGTCAACGCGTCTCCCGGGGGAGCAGTTCTCC. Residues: CAISESTRLPGEQFS.

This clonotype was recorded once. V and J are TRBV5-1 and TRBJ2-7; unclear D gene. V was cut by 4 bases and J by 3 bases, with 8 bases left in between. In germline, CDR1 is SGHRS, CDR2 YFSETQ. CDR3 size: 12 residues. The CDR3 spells CASSATDYEQYF. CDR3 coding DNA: TGCGCCAGCAGCGCGACTGACTACGAGCAGTACTTC.

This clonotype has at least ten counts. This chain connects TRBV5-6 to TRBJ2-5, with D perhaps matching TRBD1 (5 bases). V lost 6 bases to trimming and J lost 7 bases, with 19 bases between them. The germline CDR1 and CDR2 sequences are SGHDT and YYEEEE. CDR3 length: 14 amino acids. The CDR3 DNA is TGTGCCAGCACCTTAGGGGTTAGAGGTGGGACCCAGTACTTC. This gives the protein CASTLGVRGGTQYF. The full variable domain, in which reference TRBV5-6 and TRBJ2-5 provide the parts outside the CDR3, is DAGVTQSPTHLIKTRGQQVTLRCSPKSGHDTVSWYQQALGQGPQFIFQYYEEEERQRGNFPDRFSGHQFPNYSSELNVNALLLGDSALYLCASTLGVRGGTQYFGPGTRLLVL.

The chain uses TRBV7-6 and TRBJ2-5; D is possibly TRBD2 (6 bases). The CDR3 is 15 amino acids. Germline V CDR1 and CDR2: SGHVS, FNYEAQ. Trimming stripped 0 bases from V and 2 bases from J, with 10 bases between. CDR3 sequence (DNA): TGTGCCAGCAGCTTAGCGCGGGGCAGGCAAGAGACCCAGTACTTC. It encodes CASSLARGRQETQYF.

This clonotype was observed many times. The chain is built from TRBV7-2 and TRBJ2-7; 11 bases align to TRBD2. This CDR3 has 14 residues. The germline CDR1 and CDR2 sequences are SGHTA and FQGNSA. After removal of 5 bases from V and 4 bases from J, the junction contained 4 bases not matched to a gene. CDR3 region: CASSQGLAVYEQYF. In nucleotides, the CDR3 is TGTGCCAGCAGCCAGGGACTAGCGGTTTACGAGCAGTACTTC.

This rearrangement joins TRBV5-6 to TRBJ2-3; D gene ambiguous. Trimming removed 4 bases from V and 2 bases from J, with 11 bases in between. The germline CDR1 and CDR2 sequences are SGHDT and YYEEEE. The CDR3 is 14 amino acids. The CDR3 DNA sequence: TGTGCCAGCAGCCCGAGACTGAACACAGATACGCAGTATTTT. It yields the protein CASSPRLNTDTQYF.

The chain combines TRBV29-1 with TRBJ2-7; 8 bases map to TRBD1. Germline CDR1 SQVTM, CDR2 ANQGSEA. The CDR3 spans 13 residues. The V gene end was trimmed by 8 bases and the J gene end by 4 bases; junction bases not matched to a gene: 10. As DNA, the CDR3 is TGCAGCCACAAGACAGGGGTTAGGTACGAGCAGTACTTC. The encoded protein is CSHKTGVRYEQYF.

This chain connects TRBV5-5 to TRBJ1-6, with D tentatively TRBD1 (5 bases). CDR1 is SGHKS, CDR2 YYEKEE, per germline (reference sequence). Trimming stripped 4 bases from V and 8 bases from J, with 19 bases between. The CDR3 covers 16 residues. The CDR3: CASSALPDTLYSPLHF. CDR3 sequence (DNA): TGTGCCAGCAGCGCCCTTCCGGACACGTTATATTCACCCCTCCACTTT.

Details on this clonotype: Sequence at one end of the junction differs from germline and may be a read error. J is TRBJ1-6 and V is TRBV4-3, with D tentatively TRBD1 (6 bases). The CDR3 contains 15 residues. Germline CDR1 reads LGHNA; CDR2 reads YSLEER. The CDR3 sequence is CASSQEGGRGSPLYF. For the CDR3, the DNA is TGCGCCAGCAGCCAAGAAGGGGGGCGCGGTTCACCCCTCTACTTT.

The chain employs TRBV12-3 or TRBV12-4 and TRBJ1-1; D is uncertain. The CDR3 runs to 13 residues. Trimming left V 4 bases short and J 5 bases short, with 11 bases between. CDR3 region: CASSSFMGTEAFF. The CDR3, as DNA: TGTGCCAGCAGTTCGTTTATGGGAACTGAAGCTTTCTTT.

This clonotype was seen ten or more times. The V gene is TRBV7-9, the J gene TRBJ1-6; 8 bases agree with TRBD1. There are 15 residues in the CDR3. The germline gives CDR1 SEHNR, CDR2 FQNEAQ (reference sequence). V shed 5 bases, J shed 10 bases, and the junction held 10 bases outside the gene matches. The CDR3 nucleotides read TGTGCCAGCAGCCCAGCCCGGACAGGGCGGTCACCCCTCCACTTT. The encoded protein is CASSPARTGRSPLHF.

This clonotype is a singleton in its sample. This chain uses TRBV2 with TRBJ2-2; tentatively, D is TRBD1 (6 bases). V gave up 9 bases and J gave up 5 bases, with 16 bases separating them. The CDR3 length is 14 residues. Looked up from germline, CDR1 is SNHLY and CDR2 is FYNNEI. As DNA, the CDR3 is TGTGCCAGTGACGACAGGCTGGTTACCGGGGAGCTGTTTTTT. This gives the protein CASDDRLVTGELFF.

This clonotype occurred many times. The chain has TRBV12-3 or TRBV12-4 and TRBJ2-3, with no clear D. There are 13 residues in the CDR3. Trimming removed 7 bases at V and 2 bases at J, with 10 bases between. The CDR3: CASTLLSTDTQYF. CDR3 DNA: TGTGCCAGCACACTCTTATCCACAGATACGCAGTATTTT.

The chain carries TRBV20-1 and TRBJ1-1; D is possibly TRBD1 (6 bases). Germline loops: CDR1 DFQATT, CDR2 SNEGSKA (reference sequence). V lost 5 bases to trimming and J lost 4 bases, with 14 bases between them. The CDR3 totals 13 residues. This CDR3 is CSAGPGHLTEAFF. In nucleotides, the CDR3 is TGCAGTGCTGGACCGGGACACCTCACTGAAGCTTTCTTT.

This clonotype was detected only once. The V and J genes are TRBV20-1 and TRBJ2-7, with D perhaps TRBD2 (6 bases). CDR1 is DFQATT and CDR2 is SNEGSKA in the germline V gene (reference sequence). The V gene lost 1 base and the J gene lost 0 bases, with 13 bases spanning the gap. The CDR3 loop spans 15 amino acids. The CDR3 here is CSARARRDSSYEQYF. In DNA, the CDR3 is TGCAGTGCTAGAGCTCGGCGGGATAGCTCCTACGAGCAGTACTTC.

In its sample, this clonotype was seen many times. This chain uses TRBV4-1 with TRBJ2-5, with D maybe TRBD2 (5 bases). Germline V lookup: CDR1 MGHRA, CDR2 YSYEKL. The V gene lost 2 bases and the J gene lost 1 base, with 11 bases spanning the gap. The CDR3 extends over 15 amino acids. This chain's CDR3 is CASSQIDGSQETQYF. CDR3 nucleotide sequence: TGCGCCAGCAGCCAAATCGATGGGAGCCAAGAGACCCAGTACTTC.

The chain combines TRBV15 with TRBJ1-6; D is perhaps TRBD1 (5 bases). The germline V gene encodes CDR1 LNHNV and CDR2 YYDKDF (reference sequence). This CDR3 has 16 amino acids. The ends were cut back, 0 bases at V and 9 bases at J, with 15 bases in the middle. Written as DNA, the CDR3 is TGTGCCACCAGCAGAGATCCTTCAGGGAGAAGTTCACCCCTCCACTTT. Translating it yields CATSRDPSGRSSPLHF.

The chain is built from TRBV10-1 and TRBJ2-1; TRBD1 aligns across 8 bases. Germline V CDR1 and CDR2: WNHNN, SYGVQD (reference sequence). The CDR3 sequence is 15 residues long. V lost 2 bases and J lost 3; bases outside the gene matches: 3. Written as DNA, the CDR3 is TGCGCCAGCAGTGAGGACAGGGGTAACTACAATGAGCAGTTCTTC. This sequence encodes CASSEDRGNYNEQFF.

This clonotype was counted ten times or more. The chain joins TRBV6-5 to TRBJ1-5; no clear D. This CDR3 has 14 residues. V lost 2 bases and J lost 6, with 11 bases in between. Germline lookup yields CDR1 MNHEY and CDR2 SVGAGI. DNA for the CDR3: TGTGCCAGCAGTTACGTCGCGGGAGTTCAGCCCCAGCATTTT. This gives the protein CASSYVAGVQPQHF.

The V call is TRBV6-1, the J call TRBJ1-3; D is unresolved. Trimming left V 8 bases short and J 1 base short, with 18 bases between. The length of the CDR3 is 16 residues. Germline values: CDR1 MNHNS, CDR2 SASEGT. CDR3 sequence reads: CASATPSGVSGNTIYF. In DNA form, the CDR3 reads TGTGCCAGCGCCACCCCGTCGGGAGTATCTGGAAACACCATATATTTT.

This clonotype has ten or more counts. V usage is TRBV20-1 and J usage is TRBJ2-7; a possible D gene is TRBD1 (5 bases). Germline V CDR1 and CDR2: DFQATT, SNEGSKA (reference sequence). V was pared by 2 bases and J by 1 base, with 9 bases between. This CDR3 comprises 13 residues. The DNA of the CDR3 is TGCAGTGCTAGAAGGGCAGGGTCCTACGAGCAGTACTTC. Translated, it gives CSARRAGSYEQYF.

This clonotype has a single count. This CDR3 reads CAITKGTSKADTQYF. CDR3 nucleotides: TGTGCCATCACAAAAGGGACATCAAAGGCAGATACGCAGTATTTT. The rearrangement links TRBV10-3 to TRBJ2-3; D is possibly TRBD1 (6 bases). Trimming removed 7 bases at V and 4 bases at J, with 18 bases between. CDR3 length: 15 amino acids. Germline assignment: CDR1 ENHRY and CDR2 SYGVKD.